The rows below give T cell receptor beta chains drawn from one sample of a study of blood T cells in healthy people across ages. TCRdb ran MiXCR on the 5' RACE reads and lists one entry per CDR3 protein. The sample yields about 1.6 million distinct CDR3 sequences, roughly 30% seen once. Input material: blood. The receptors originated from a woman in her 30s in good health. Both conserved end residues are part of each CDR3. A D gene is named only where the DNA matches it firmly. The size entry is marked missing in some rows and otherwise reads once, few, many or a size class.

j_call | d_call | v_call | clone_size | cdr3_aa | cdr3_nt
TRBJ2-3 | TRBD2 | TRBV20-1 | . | CSARGRKGLAGNTDTQYF | TGCAGTGCTAGAGGGCGAAAGGGGCTAGCGGGAAACACAGATACGCAGTATTTT
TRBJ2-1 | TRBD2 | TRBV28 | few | CASSPGLAGVDLSIRNEQFF | TGTGCCAGCAGTCCGGGACTAGCGGGAGTGGACCTTTCCATTAGGAATGAGCAGTTCTTC
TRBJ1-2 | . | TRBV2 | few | CASSEGAGYTF | TGTGCCAGCAGTGAGGGGGCTGGCTACACCTTC
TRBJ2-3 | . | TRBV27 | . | CASSFYPGGTDTQYF | TGTGCCAGCAGTTTTTATCCTGGCGGTACAGATACGCAGTATTTT
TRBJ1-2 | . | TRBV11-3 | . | CASSLYGNGYTF | TGTGCCAGCAGCTTATATGGGAATGGCTACACCTTC
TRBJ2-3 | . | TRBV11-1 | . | CASSLALGGTGTQYF | TGTGCCAGCAGCTTAGCGCTGGGGGGCACAGGTACGCAGTATTTT
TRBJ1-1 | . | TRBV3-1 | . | CASSQELNMNTEAFF | TGTGCCAGCAGCCAAGAACTGAACATGAACACTGAAGCTTTCTTT
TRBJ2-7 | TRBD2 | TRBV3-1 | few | CASTLGTSGRYEQYF | TGTGCCAGCACCCTAGGGACTAGCGGGAGGTACGAGCAGTACTTC
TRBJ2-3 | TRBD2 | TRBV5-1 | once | CASNNLAASTDTQYF | TGCGCCAGCAATAACCTAGCGGCTAGCACAGATACGCAGTATTTT
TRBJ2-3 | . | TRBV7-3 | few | CASSLNPPGTQIGTDTQYF | TGTGCCAGCAGCTTAAATCCACCCGGGACTCAAATCGGCACAGATACGCAGTATTTT
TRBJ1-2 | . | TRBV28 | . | CATIGRQNYGYTF | TGTGCCACCATCGGCAGGCAGAACTATGGCTACACCTTC
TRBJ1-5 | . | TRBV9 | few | CASSVDGTHNQPQHF | TGTGCCAGCAGCGTAGATGGGACACATAATCAGCCCCAGCATTTT
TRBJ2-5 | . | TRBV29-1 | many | CSVRATTVETQYF | TGCAGCGTTAGGGCCACAACGGTGGAGACCCAGTACTTC
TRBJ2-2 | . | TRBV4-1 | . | CASSSPRGTGELFF | TGCGCCAGCAGCTCCCCCCGGGGCACCGGGGAGCTGTTTTTT
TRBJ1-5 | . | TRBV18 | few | CASSPRGNSNQPQHF | TGTGCCAGCTCACCCAGAGGGAATAGCAATCAGCCCCAGCATTTT
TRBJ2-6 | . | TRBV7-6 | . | CASSQGQSGANVLTF | TGTGCCAGCAGCCAAGGGCAAAGTGGGGCCAACGTCCTGACTTTC
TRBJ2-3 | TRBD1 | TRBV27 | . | CASAIQGGADTQYF | TGTGCCAGCGCGATACAGGGGGGCGCAGATACGCAGTATTTT
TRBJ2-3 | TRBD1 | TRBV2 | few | CASVMAAGGMVDTQYF | TGTGCCAGCGTAATGGCTGCAGGGGGCATGGTGGATACGCAGTATTTT
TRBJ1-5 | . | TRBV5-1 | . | CASSENGQPQHF | TGCGCCAGCAGCGAGAACGGTCAGCCCCAGCATTTT
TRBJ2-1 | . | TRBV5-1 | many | CASSQDAGEQFF | TGCGCCAGCAGCCAAGACGCGGGGGAGCAGTTCTTC
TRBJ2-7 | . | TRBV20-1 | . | CSARTHRVPYEQYF | TGCAGTGCTAGAACACACAGGGTACCCTACGAGCAGTACTTC
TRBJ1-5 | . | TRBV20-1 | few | CSAREGVNQPQHF | TGCAGTGCTAGAGAGGGTGTCAATCAGCCCCAGCATTTT
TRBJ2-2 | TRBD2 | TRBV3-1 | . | CASSPGTSGRTGELFF | TGTGCCAGCAGCCCCGGGACTAGCGGGAGGACCGGGGAGCTGTTTTTT
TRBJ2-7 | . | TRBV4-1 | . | CASGPGYSYEQYF | TGCGCCAGCGGTCCAGGGTACTCCTACGAGCAGTACTTC
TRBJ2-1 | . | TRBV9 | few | CASSVSSGTGNEQFF | TGTGCCAGCAGCGTATCGTCGGGGACGGGGAATGAGCAGTTCTTC
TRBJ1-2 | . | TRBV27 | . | CASNLSDSAGYGYTF | TGTGCCAGCAATTTATCTGACTCAGCCGGCTATGGCTACACCTTC
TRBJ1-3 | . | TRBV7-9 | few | CASSFALSSGNTIYF | TGTGCCAGCAGCTTCGCCCTGAGCTCTGGAAACACCATATATTTT
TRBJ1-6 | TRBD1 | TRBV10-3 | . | CAISGNRGRDNSPLHF | TGTGCCATCAGTGGCAACAGGGGAAGAGATAATTCACCCCTCCACTTT
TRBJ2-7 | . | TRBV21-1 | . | CASSKAKIGLAGGQEQYF | TGTGCCAGCAGCAAAGCGAAAATTGGGCTAGCGGGTGGTCAGGAGCAGTACTTC
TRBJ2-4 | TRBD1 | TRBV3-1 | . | CASSQYVGTAVKNIQYF | TGTGCCAGCAGCCAGTACGTGGGGACAGCGGTAAAAAACATTCAGTACTTC
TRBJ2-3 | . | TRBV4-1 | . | CASSPPGGQGVPQYF | TGCGCCAGCAGCCCCCCAGGGGGGCAGGGGGTACCGCAGTATTTT
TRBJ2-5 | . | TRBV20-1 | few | CSARGKAYQETQYF | TGCAGTGCTAGAGGGAAAGCGTACCAAGAGACCCAGTACTTC
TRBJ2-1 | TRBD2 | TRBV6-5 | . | CASRLAGIYNEQFF | TGTGCCAGCAGACTAGCGGGGATCTACAATGAGCAGTTCTTC
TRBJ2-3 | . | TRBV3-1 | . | CASSRAGPTSDTQYF | TGTGCCAGCAGCCGGGCGGGACCTACATCAGATACGCAGTATTTT
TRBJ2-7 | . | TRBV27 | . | CASSHWGGASVTYEQYF | TGTGCCAGCAGCCATTGGGGGGGGGCTAGCGTAACCTACGAGCAGTACTTC
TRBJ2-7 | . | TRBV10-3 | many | CAISEISREGYEQYF | TGTGCCATCAGTGAGATTTCCCGAGAGGGATACGAGCAGTACTTC
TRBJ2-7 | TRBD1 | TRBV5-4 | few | CASSLDRGKQYF | TGTGCCAGCAGTTTGGACAGGGGTAAACAGTACTTC
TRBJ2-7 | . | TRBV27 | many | CASSLSTGDEQYF | TGTGCCAGCAGTTTATCGACGGGGGACGAGCAGTACTTC
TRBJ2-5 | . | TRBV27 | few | CASSLLWGAETQYF | TGTGCCAGCAGTTTATTATGGGGAGCGGAGACCCAGTACTTC
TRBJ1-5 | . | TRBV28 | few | CASSFWPPSNQPQHF | TGTGCCAGCAGTTTCTGGCCTCCTAGCAATCAGCCCCAGCATTTT
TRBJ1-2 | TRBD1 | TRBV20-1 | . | CSARDLPTGGRDGYTF | TGCAGTGCTAGAGATCTCCCCACAGGGGGAAGGGATGGCTACACCTTC
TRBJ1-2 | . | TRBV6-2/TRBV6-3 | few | CASQVISGAGYTF | TGTGCCAGTCAGGTAATCTCGGGAGCTGGCTACACCTTC
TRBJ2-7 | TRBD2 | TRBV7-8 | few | CASGTSGDYEQYF | TGTGCCAGTGGGACTAGCGGCGACTACGAGCAGTACTTC
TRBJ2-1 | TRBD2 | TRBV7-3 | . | CASSITSGRYNEQFF | TGTGCCAGCAGCATAACTAGCGGGAGATACAATGAGCAGTTCTTC
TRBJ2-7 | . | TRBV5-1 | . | CASSLGDSVWQYF | TGCGCCAGCAGCTTGGGGGATTCGGTGTGGCAGTACTTC
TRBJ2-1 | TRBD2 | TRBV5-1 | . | CASRGLAGKNEQFF | TGCGCCAGCAGAGGACTAGCGGGAAAGAATGAGCAGTTCTTC
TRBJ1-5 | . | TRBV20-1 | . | CSASLGDNQPQHF | TGCAGTGCCTCCTTGGGGGACAATCAGCCCCAGCATTTT